This T cell receptor beta chain stems from a study of response to subunit inactivated influenza vaccine. Whole-study findings and limits: With each seasonal influenza vaccination, the authors suggested, few new T cells are recruited.

TCRdb called the RT-PCR reads again in MiXCR, with one record for every CDR3 protein. This sample yields around 190,000 distinct CDR3 sequences, of which 14% are seen a single time; roughly 24% belongs to the top ten. The V and J ends lost 0 bases and 4 bases, in that order; junction bases with no gene match: 11. This CDR3 comprises 17 residues. The germline gives CDR1 SNHLY, CDR2 FYNNEI. On this clonotype: Its antigen is currently unknown.

This sequence joins TRBV2 and TRBJ2-7; 8 bases align to TRBD1. Here the sequenced sample was CD8+ T cells sorted from PBMCs, taken more than 4 days after vaccination. This clonotype originated in a man aged 50 to 60 who received an inactivated influenza vaccine. In DNA, the CDR3 is TGTGCCAGCAGTGAAGCGAGAAAAGGACAGGGAAGTTACGAGCAGTACTTC. Translation: CASSEARKGQGSYEQYF.